Listed below are T cell receptor beta chains from one sample, sequenced in a study of T-cell memory formation after mild COVID-19. TCRdb reprocessed the 5' RACE reads with MiXCR, giving one entry per CDR3 protein. The data show tens of thousands of distinct CDR3 sequences, about 13% seen once. Material for sequencing was PBMCs or a T cell subset sorted from them (not recorded which). These receptors came from an adult woman who had mild COVID-19 (a few samples of this study predate the infection). Cell type and time point are not known. Each CDR3 is given with its conserved first and last residue. A D gene is named only where the DNA matches it firmly.

cdr3_aa j_call v_call d_call
CSARDFAGGVYSYEQYF TRBJ2-7 TRBV20-1 -
CASSFPSTSTPTDTQYF TRBJ2-3 TRBV7-9 TRBD2
CASSPLMSGQPQHF TRBJ1-5 TRBV27 -
CASSLATSGAYEQYF TRBJ2-7 TRBV5-6 -
CASSASGGLVVEQFF TRBJ2-1 TRBV7-2 TRBD2
CASSQGEGTFQETQYF TRBJ2-5 TRBV4-1 -
CASSPTSVSYEQYF TRBJ2-7 TRBV7-2 TRBD2
CASSLDFRSSSYEQYF TRBJ2-7 TRBV11-2 -
CASSLLGNQPQHF TRBJ1-5 TRBV12-3/TRBV12-4 -
CSVSRGRVYEQYF TRBJ2-7 TRBV20-1 -
CASSLSYGSNQPQHF TRBJ1-5 TRBV27 -
CASSKTGIGNQPQHF TRBJ1-5 TRBV7-9 TRBD1
CASSSQQISGTGYEQYF TRBJ2-7 TRBV5-1 TRBD1
CASSYKLAGEQYF TRBJ2-7 TRBV6-2/TRBV6-3 -
CASRPTGSSYNEQFF TRBJ2-1 TRBV12-3/TRBV12-4 -
CASSPSQGTGELFF TRBJ2-2 TRBV7-9 -
CATSRDDLDTQYF TRBJ2-3 TRBV15 -
CASSLALVGETQYF TRBJ2-5 TRBV7-6 -
CASGLGSGANTEAFF TRBJ1-1 TRBV12-5 -
CASSSPIGGDQPQHF TRBJ1-5 TRBV25-1 -
CASSLVSSTAEAFF TRBJ1-1 TRBV12-3/TRBV12-4 -
CASSQEQGVISYEQYF TRBJ2-7 TRBV3-1 TRBD1
CASSIKTANTGELFF TRBJ2-2 TRBV19 -
CASSPQYQETQYF TRBJ2-5 TRBV27 -
CASSLGFGPQREQFF TRBJ2-1 TRBV5-1 -
CASRGSNEQYF TRBJ2-7 TRBV6-2/TRBV6-3 TRBD2
CASSHGQGTDTQYF TRBJ2-3 TRBV4-1 TRBD1